The 29 T cell receptor beta chains reported below all come from one sample, sequenced in a study of Ad26.COV2.S vaccination and SARS-CoV-2 variants. Clones were sequenced by immunoSEQ multiplex PCR, and TCRdb holds only the in-frame ones, with some missing. This sample has about 460,000 clones; about 88% occur once, and the top ten carry more than 1.5%. Treatment noted: about 20 received Ad26.COV2.S at low or high dose, single or two shots; about five received placebo; per-sample allocation not given. It was on day 63 after the first vaccine or placebo injection that samples were taken. The input for sequencing was peripheral blood, taken in a trial of Ad26.COV2.S vaccine versus placebo. These receptors originate from a person aged 18-65 years who received the Ad26.COV2.S COVID-19 vaccine or a placebo.

This clone appeared once. The chain links TRBV25-1 to TRBJ1-4; D unclear. V dropped 2 bases and J dropped 4 bases, with 11 bases sitting between them. The germline gives CDR1 MGHDK, CDR2 SYGVNS. The length of the CDR3 is 15 residues. This chain's CDR3 is CASSEQVVINEKLFF. The CDR3 nucleotides are TGTGCCAGCAGTGAACAGGTGGTAATTAATGAAAAACTGTTTTTT.

The gene calls are TRBV28 and TRBJ2-5; D ambiguous. Trimming stripped 5 bases from V and 2 bases from J, with 12 bases between. The germline CDR1 and CDR2 sequences are MDHEN and SYDVKM. The CDR3 has 14 residues. The CDR3 region has the DNA TGTGCCAGCAGTCCCTATGTTACACAAGAGACCCAGTACTTC. It encodes CASSPYVTQETQYF. Full variable domain (remainder filled in from reference TRBV28 and TRBJ2-5): DVKVTQSSRYLVKRTGEKVFLECVQDMDHENMFWYRQDPGLGLRLIYFSYDVKMKEKGDIPEGYSVSREKKERFSLILESASTNQTSMYLCASSPYVTQETQYFGPGTRLLVL.

The V call is TRBV6-5, the J call TRBJ2-2; D assignment may be TRBD1 or TRBD2 (5 bases each). Trimming cost V 5 bases and J 5 bases, with 9 bases left between them. The CDR3 has 13 residues. In germline, CDR1 is MNHEY, CDR2 SVGAGI. CDR3 sequence: CASSRDVTGELFF. The DNA of the CDR3 is TGTGCCAGCAGTCGGGACGTAACCGGGGAGCTGTTTTTT.

This clone came up once. This chain links TRBV20-1 with TRBJ2-5; D call uncertain. Trimming cost V 2 bases and J 5 bases, with 6 bases left between them. From germline, CDR1 is DFQATT and CDR2 SNEGSKA (reference sequence). The CDR3 has 11 residues. The CDR3 bases are TGCAGTGCTAGATCCAGGGAGACCCAGTACTTC. It encodes CSARSRETQYF.

The V call is TRBV9, the J call TRBJ2-1; 9 bases line up with TRBD2. CDR1 and CDR2 from the germline V gene are SGDLS and YYNGEE. The J segment lost 6 bases and the V segment lost 0 bases, leaving 10 bases of the junction unmatched. The CDR3 is made up of 17 amino acids. Here the CDR3 reads CASSVGLAGNFFNEQFF. The CDR3, as DNA: TGTGCCAGCAGCGTAGGGCTAGCGGGGAATTTTTTCAATGAGCAGTTCTTC.

The J gene is TRBJ1-5, the V gene TRBV30; tentatively, D is TRBD1 (5 bases). The V gene's germline CDR1 is GTSNPN and CDR2 SVGIG (reference sequence). CDR3 length: 16 residues. V gave up 0 bases and J gave up 6 bases, with 18 bases separating them. CDR3 residues: CAWSVRMGTGGQPQHF. The CDR3 region has the DNA TGTGCCTGGAGTGTACGAATGGGAACAGGTGGTCAGCCCCAGCATTTT.

The chain is built from TRBV7-6 and TRBJ2-7, with 9 bases fitting TRBD2. This CDR3 region has 15 residues. V lost 5 bases and J lost 3; bases outside the gene matches: 8. Germline loops: CDR1 SGHVS, CDR2 FNYEAQ. The CDR3 spells CASSGGPSGDYEQYF. The CDR3 bases are TGTGCCAGCAGCGGGGGGCCTAGCGGGGACTACGAGCAGTACTTC.

V gene TRBV4-2 combines with J gene TRBJ2-5; TRBD2 matches at 7 bases. The V gene's germline CDR1 is LGHNA and CDR2 YNFKEQ. This CDR3 spans 16 amino acids. Trimming took 1 base from V and 4 from J; bases not matched to a gene: 9. CDR3 DNA: TGTGCCAGCAGCCAAGTAGGCATTCCGGGAGGAGAGACCCAGTACTTC. Translation: CASSQVGIPGGETQYF.

The chain carries TRBV30 and TRBJ1-5, with D unresolved. V lost 5 bases and J 0 bases, leaving 11 bases between the germline ends. The V gene's germline CDR1 is GTSNPN and CDR2 SVGIG (reference sequence). The length of the CDR3 is 14 residues. The CDR3 nucleotides are TGTGCCTGGGGAGGAGAGTATAGCAATCAGCCCCAGCATTTT. Protein sequence: CAWGGEYSNQPQHF.

J is TRBJ1-1 and V is TRBV10-3; perhaps TRBD1 as D (5 bases). Germline-derived CDR1 and CDR2 are ENHRY and SYGVKD. CDR3 length: 13 amino acids. The V and J ends lost 5 bases and 1 base respectively, with 8 bases between them. Written as DNA, the CDR3 is TGTGCCATCAGTAGTACAGGGAACACTGAAGCTTTCTTT. It codes for CAISSTGNTEAFF.

This clone was seen a few times. The chain links TRBV5-5 to TRBJ2-7; 10 bases are shared with TRBD2. The junction had 10 bases not matched to a gene; V was cut back by 6 bases and J by 4 bases. Germline V gene lookup returns CDR1 SGHKS and CDR2 YYEKEE (reference sequence). The CDR3 consists of 15 residues. Here the CDR3 DNA reads TGTGCCAGCAACCGAATAGCGGGAGGCGTGTACGAGCAGTACTTC. It codes for CASNRIAGGVYEQYF.

The V gene is TRBV28, the J gene TRBJ1-1; D not certain. Trimming took 3 bases from V and 6 from J, leaving 8 bases between them. CDR3 size: 12 residues. The germline gives CDR1 MDHEN, CDR2 SYDVKM. CDR3 region: CASSFGVAEAFF. The DNA for the CDR3 is TGTGCCAGCAGTTTTGGGGTGGCTGAAGCTTTCTTT. Supplemented by reference TRBV28 and TRBJ1-1, the full variable domain reads DVKVTQSSRYLVKRTGEKVFLECVQDMDHENMFWYRQDPGLGLRLIYFSYDVKMKEKGDIPEGYSVSREKKERFSLILESASTNQTSMYLCASSFGVAEAFFGQGTRLTVV.

The chain combines TRBV18 with TRBJ1-1, with D perhaps TRBD1 (5 bases). The CDR3 runs 15 residues. Between the trimmed V and J ends, which lost 2 bases and 0 bases, there was a span of 10 bases. Germline-derived CDR1 and CDR2 are KGHSH and LQKENI. CDR3 in DNA: TGTGCCAGCTCACCAAACTGGGGGATGAACACTGAAGCTTTCTTT. Translated: CASSPNWGMNTEAFF. The variable domain in full, completed from reference TRBV18 and TRBJ1-1, reads NAGVMQNPRHLVRRRGQEARLRCSPMKGHSHVYWYRQLPEEGLKFMVYLQKENIIDESGMPKERFSAEFPKEGPSILRIQQVVRGDSAAYFCASSPNWGMNTEAFFGQGTRLTVV.

The chain uses TRBV4-1 and TRBJ2-2; D is ambiguous. Germline values: CDR1 MGHRA, CDR2 YSYEKL. The ends were cut back, 8 bases at V and 5 bases at J, with 18 bases in the middle. The CDR3 is 15 residues long. The CDR3 DNA sequence: TGCGCCAGCCGTGCCGGTGAGCTAAAGACCGGGGAGCTGTTTTTT. It yields the protein CASRAGELKTGELFF.

This clone has more than one count but fewer than ten. This chain connects TRBV3-1 (or the pseudogene TRBV3-2) to TRBJ2-7; 7 nucleotides align to TRBD2. CDR1 is LGHDT and CDR2 is YNNKEL in the germline V gene (reference sequence). The CDR3 consists of 16 residues. The V gene end was trimmed by 0 bases and the J gene end by 4 bases; junction bases not matched to a gene: 9. The CDR3 reads CASSQETGGTCYEQYF. The CDR3, as DNA: TGTGCCAGCAGCCAAGAAACCGGGGGGACGTGTTACGAGCAGTACTTC.

The chain carries TRBV2 and TRBJ1-2; 7 bases align to TRBD1. The junction had 14 bases not matched to a gene; V was cut back by 6 bases and J by 4 bases. The length of the CDR3 is 16 residues. In germline, CDR1 is SNHLY, CDR2 FYNNEI. CDR3 in amino acids: CASSSSEDRRPYGYTF. DNA for the CDR3: TGTGCCAGCAGCAGCTCCGAGGACAGGCGGCCCTATGGCTACACCTTC.

Notes on this clone: This sample includes further DNA sequences coding for the same CDR3. The rearrangement links TRBV6-2 or TRBV6-3 to TRBJ2-7, with D hard to call. This CDR3 is built from 12 residues. CDR1 and CDR2 from the germline V gene are MNHEY and SVGEGT. Trimming removed 2 bases at V and 2 bases at J, with 4 bases between. The CDR3 nucleotides read TGTGCCAGCAGTTACCCCGCCTACGAGCAGTACTTC. This gives the protein CASSYPAYEQYF.

This chain joins TRBV9 and TRBJ2-1; possibly TRBD2 for D (6 bases). The CDR3 length is 21 residues. Trimming took off 3 bases at V and 4 bases at J, with 32 bases between the two ends. Per the germline V gene, CDR1 is SGDLS and CDR2 is YYNGEE. CDR3 in amino acids: CASSAPRTLAPSTFTYNEQFF. CDR3 nucleotide sequence: TGTGCCAGCAGCGCGCCGAGAACTCTAGCGCCGTCGACCTTTACATACAATGAGCAGTTCTTC. The full variable domain, its missing parts supplied by reference TRBV9 and TRBJ2-1, is DSGVTQTPKHLITATGQRVTLRCSPRSGDLSVYWYQQSLDQGLQFLIQYYNGEERAKGNILERFSAQQFPDLHSELNLSSLELGDSALYFCASSAPRTLAPSTFTYNEQFFGPGTRLTVL.

This chain joins TRBV29-1 and TRBJ2-3; no reliable D call. This CDR3 has 12 residues. Germline assignment: CDR1 SQVTM and CDR2 ANQGSEA. V gave up 4 bases and J gave up 5 bases, with 10 bases separating them. The CDR3 sequence: CSVARVEDTQYF. CDR3 in DNA: TGCAGCGTTGCTAGGGTTGAAGATACGCAGTATTTT.

The V and J genes are TRBV27 and TRBJ1-3; 8 bases agree with TRBD1. The CDR3 has 15 residues. V lost 9 bases to trimming and J lost 1 base; unmatched junction nucleotides: 8. Germline CDR1 and CDR2: MNHEY and SMNVEV (reference sequence). CDR3 in DNA: TGTGCCAGTAGATCCCAGGGGGCGTCTGGAAACACCATATATTTT. Encoded protein: CASRSQGASGNTIYF.

The genes are TRBV18 and TRBJ2-7; TRBD1 or TRBD2 may be the D gene (6 bases each). The germline V gene has CDR1 KGHSH and CDR2 LQKENI. The CDR3 consists of 12 residues. With 5 bases removed from V and 3 bases from J, the gap between germline ends came to 8 bases. CDR3 coding DNA: TGTGCCAGCTCAGAGGGGGGCTACGAGCAGTACTTC. It specifies CASSEGGYEQYF.

The rearrangement links TRBV30 to TRBJ2-1; the D is unclear. The ends were cut back, 1 base at V and 10 bases at J, with 8 bases in the middle. The CDR3 totals 11 residues. Germline V gene lookup returns CDR1 GTSNPN and CDR2 SVGIG (reference sequence). The CDR3 is CAWSGLWEQFF. The DNA for the CDR3 is TGTGCCTGGAGTGGTCTTTGGGAGCAGTTCTTC.

V gene TRBV2 combines with J gene TRBJ1-5, with D possibly matching TRBD1 (5 bases). This CDR3 contains 12 residues. Deletions cut 6 bases from V and 7 bases from J, with 10 bases between. In germline, CDR1 is SNHLY, CDR2 FYNNEI. CDR3 amino acids: CASRGETQPQHF. CDR3 DNA: TGTGCCAGCAGGGGGGAGACCCAGCCCCAGCATTTT.

The V and J genes are TRBV27 and TRBJ1-1, with D possibly being TRBD1 (5 bases). Germline CDR1 MNHEY, CDR2 SMNVEV (reference sequence). Trimming cost V 3 bases and J 2 bases, with 16 bases left between them. This CDR3 is built from 16 residues. In DNA form, the CDR3 reads TGTGCCAGCAGTTTTTTGGGGTCTGGGACCAACACTGAAGCTTTCTTT. Its protein is CASSFLGSGTNTEAFF.

The V gene is TRBV7-9, the J gene TRBJ2-5; no definite D call. V gave up 3 bases and J gave up 0 bases, with 11 bases separating them. CDR1 and CDR2 from the germline V gene are SEHNR and FQNEAQ (reference sequence). The CDR3 sequence is 15 residues long. As DNA, the CDR3 is TGTGCCAGCAGCTTTAGTGAGGCGTACCAAGAGACCCAGTACTTC. Residues: CASSFSEAYQETQYF.

The chain joins TRBV3-1 (or the pseudogene TRBV3-2) to TRBJ1-3, with D unclear. CDR1 and CDR2 from the germline V gene are LGHDT and YNNKEL (reference sequence). This CDR3 has 13 residues. Trimming took off 3 bases at V and 7 bases at J, with 10 bases between the two ends. The CDR3 sequence: CASSQDEWNTIYF. Here the CDR3 DNA reads TGTGCCAGCAGCCAGGACGAGTGGAACACCATATATTTT.

Only one count was recorded for this clone. V is TRBV19 and J is TRBJ2-5; no reliable D call. Germline lookup yields CDR1 LNHDA and CDR2 SQIVND (reference sequence). The CDR3 is 11 residues long. The V end was cut by 7 bases, the J end by 4 bases, with 7 bases between. In nucleotides, the CDR3 is TGTGCCAGTAAGGCTGCAGAGACCCAGTACTTC. It specifies CASKAAETQYF.

The chain is built from TRBV18 and TRBJ1-5; 9 nucleotides align to TRBD1. The CDR3 covers 14 residues. Trimming took 5 bases from V and 7 from J; bases not matched to a gene: 6. Germline V gene data show CDR1 as KGHSH and CDR2 as LQKENI. CDR3 sequence reads: CASSRDREAQPQHF. CDR3 in DNA: TGTGCCAGCTCAAGGGACAGGGAGGCCCAGCCCCAGCATTTT.

The chain combines TRBV2 with TRBJ2-3; D may be TRBD1 (5 bases). V lost 10 bases and J lost 5, with 22 bases in between. The germline CDR1 and CDR2 sequences are SNHLY and FYNNEI. The CDR3 has 15 residues. The CDR3 DNA reads TGTGCCACCAGGGCAGGGCGCAGCCCACTAGATACGCAGTATTTT. Residues: CATRAGRSPLDTQYF.